This T cell receptor beta chain is drawn from a study of tumor and adjacent non-tumor tissue in lung cancer. For the study at large: There were 11 to 12 adenocarcinoma, 2 squamous cell carcinoma and 1 small cell lung cancer cases.

Study-level findings and limits: Significantly higher TCR diversity was found in tumor than normal lung. Tumor repertoires had a smaller top 100 clone share than normal lung.

RNA was extracted from bulk tissue without any cell sorting. Newly diagnosed lung cancer patients had thoracic surgery in China, August–late 2014, without prior chemotherapy. The library came from three nested PCR rounds adapted from ARM-PCR protocols. Each CDR3 protein gets one entry after TCRdb re-called the multiplex PCR reads with MiXCR. The sample shows 220,000 or so distinct CDR3 sequences, approximately 74% of them seen only once. The CDR3 contains 16 residues. Germline V gives CDR1 MDHEN, CDR2 SYDVKM. The ends were cut back, 5 bases at V and 7 bases at J, with 18 bases in the middle. On this clonotype: As yet, its antigen is unknown.

Sequencing was done on a sample of lung tumor tissue. The gene calls are TRBV28 and TRBJ1-6, with TRBD1 as a possible D gene (5 bases). The receptor was isolated from a man between 60 and 75 years old with non-small cell lung cancer. In nucleotides, the CDR3 is TGTGCCAGCAGTCTCGGAGGGGCGGGGGGGAATTCACCCCTCCACTTT. Translated, it gives CASSLGGAGGNSPLHF. The whole variable domain, filled in from reference TRBV28 and TRBJ1-6, reads DVKVTQSSRYLVKRTGEKVFLECVQDMDHENMFWYRQDPGLGLRLIYFSYDVKMKEKGDIPEGYSVSREKKERFSLILESASTNQTSMYLCASSLGGAGGNSPLHFGNGTRLTVT.